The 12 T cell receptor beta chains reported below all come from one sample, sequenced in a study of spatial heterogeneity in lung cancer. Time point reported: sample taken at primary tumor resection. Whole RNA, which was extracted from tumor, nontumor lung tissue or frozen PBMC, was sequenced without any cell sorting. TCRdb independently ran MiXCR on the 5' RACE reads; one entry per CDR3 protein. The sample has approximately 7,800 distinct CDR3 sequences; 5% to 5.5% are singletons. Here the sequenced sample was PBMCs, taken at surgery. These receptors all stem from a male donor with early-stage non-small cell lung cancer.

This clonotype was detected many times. CDR3 sequence (DNA): TGCAGTGCTCCCGTGGCGGGAGGGTATCTCCACGAGCAGTACTTC. Its translation: CSAPVAGGYLHEQYF. The chain recombines TRBV20-1 with TRBJ2-7; 9 positions agree with TRBD2. CDR1 is DFQATT, CDR2 SNEGSKA, per germline (reference sequence). The V gene end was trimmed by 5 bases and the J gene end by 5 bases; junction bases not matched to a gene: 13. The CDR3 consists of 15 residues.

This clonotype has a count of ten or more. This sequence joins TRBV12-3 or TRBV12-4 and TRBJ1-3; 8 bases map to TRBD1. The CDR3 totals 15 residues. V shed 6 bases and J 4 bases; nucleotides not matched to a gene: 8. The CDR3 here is CASSPQGAWGNTIYF. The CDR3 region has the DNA TGTGCCAGCAGCCCGCAGGGGGCGTGGGGAAACACCATATATTTT.

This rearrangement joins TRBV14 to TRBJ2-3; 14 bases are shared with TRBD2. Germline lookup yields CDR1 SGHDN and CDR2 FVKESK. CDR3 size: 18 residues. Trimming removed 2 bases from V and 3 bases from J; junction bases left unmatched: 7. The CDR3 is CASSQKAGTSGGTDTQYF. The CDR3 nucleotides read TGTGCCAGCAGCCAAAAGGCCGGGACTAGCGGGGGAACAGATACGCAGTATTTT.

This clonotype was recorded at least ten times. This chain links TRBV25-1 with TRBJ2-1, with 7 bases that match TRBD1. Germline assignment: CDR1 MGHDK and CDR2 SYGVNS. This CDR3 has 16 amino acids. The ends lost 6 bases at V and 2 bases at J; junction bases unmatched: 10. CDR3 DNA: TGTGCCAGCAGCGGCCCACGCACAGGGGCCTACAATGAGCAGTTCTTC. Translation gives CASSGPRTGAYNEQFF.

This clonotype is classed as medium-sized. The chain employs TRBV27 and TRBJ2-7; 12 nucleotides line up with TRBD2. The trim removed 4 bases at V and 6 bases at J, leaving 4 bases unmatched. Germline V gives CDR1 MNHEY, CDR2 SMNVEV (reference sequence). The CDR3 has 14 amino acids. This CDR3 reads CASSSGTSGREQYF. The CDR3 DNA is TGTGCCAGCAGTTCCGGGACTAGCGGGCGCGAGCAGTACTTC.

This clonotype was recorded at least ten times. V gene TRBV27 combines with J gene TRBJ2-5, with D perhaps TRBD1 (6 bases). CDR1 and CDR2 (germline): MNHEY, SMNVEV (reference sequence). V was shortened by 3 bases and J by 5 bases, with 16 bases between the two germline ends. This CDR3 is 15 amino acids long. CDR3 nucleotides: TGTGCCAGCAGTTTTCTTGGGCAGGGGTTGGAGACCCAGTACTTC. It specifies CASSFLGQGLETQYF.

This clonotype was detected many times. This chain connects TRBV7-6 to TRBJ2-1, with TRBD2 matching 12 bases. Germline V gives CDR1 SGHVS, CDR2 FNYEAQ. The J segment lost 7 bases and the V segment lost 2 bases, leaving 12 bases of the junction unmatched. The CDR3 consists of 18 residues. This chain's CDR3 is CASSLKLAGGPGFNEQFF. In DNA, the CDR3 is TGTGCCAGCAGCTTAAAACTAGCGGGGGGCCCTGGGTTTAATGAGCAGTTCTTC.

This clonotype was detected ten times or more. In DNA, the CDR3 is TGTGCCAGTAGTATAGGGGGGTCTGGGGCCAACGTCCTGACTTTC. Residues: CASSIGGSGANVLTF. This chain links TRBV19 with TRBJ2-6; either TRBD1 or TRBD2 may fit D (5 bases each). This CDR3 has 15 amino acids. Between the trimmed V and J ends, which lost 1 base and 1 base, there was a span of 5 bases. Germline V gives CDR1 LNHDA, CDR2 SQIVND (reference sequence). Based on the CDR3 plus reference TRBV19 and TRBJ2-6, the full variable domain is DGGITQSPKYLFRKEGQNVTLSCEQNLNHDAMYWYRQDPGQGLRLIYYSQIVNDFQKGDIAEGYSVSREKKESFPLTVTSAQKNPTAFYLCASSIGGSGANVLTFGAGSRLTVL.

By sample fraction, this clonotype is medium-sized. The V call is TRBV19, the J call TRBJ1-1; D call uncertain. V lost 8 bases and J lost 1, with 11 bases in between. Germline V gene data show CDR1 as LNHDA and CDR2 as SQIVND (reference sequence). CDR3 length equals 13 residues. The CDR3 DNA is TGTGCCAGTGCCTGGAGGTGGAACACTGAAGCTTTCTTT. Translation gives CASAWRWNTEAFF. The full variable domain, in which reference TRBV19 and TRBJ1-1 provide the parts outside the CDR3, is DGGITQSPKYLFRKEGQNVTLSCEQNLNHDAMYWYRQDPGQGLRLIYYSQIVNDFQKGDIAEGYSVSREKKESFPLTVTSAQKNPTAFYLCASAWRWNTEAFFGQGTRLTVV.

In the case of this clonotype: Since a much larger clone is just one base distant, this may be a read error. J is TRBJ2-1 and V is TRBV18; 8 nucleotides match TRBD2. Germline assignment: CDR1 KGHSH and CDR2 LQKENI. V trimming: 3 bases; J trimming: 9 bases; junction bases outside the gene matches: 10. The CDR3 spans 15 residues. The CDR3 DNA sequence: TGTGCCAGCTCACCGACAGCGGGAGTCCGAACTGAGCAGTTCTTC. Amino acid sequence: CASSPTAGVRTEQFF.

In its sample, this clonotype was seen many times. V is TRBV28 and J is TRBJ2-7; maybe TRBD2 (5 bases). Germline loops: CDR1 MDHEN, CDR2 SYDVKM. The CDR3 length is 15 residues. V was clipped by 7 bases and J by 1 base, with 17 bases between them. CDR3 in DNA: TGTGCCAGCAACTCCGTAATTGAGCGGTCCTACGAGCAGTACTTC. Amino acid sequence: CASNSVIERSYEQYF. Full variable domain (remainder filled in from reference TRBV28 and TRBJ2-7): DVKVTQSSRYLVKRTGEKVFLECVQDMDHENMFWYRQDPGLGLRLIYFSYDVKMKEKGDIPEGYSVSREKKERFSLILESASTNQTSMYLCASNSVIERSYEQYFGPGTRLTVT.

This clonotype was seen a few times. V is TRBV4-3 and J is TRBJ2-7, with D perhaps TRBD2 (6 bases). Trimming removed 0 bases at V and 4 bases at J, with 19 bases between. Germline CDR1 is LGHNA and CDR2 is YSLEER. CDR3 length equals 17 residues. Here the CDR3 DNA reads TGCGCCAGCAGCCAAGATCCTCCGGGGACTCCCAGTTACGAGCAGTACTTC. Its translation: CASSQDPPGTPSYEQYF.